Below are 15 T cell receptor beta chains sequenced from a single sample in a study of beta chain features in type 1 diabetes. Of the isolated RNA, all was reverse transcribed, and so the sequenced material was expressed TCRB transcripts. Only in-frame clones appear in the TCRdb table, and some are missing; sequencing was by immunoSEQ multiplex PCR. The data show some 160,000 clones, roughly 9% seen once. Material: central memory CD4+ T cells from blood. These TCRs come from a woman between 18 and 30 years old in good health.

V and J are TRBV5-4 and TRBJ1-4; D perhaps matches TRBD1 (5 bases). CDR1 is SGHNT and CDR2 is YYREEE in the germline V gene (reference sequence). This CDR3 is 16 amino acids long. V was trimmed by 3 bases and J by 6 bases, leaving 18 bases between them. In DNA form, the CDR3 reads TGTGCCAGCAGCTCGGGCGCGAGGAGGGGTGATGAAAAACTGTTTTTT. Translating it yields CASSSGARRGDEKLFF. Complete variable domain (other parts from reference TRBV5-4 and TRBJ1-4): ETGVTQSPTHLIKTRGQQVTLRCSSQSGHNTVSWYQQALGQGPQFIFQYYREEENGRGNFPPRFSGLQFPNYSSELNVNALELDDSALYLCASSSGARRGDEKLFFGSGTQLSVL.

This chain links TRBV30 with TRBJ1-1; tentatively, D is TRBD1 (6 bases). The V end was cut by 8 bases, the J end by 2 bases, with 18 bases between. CDR1 GTSNPN and CDR2 SVGIG come from the germline V gene (reference sequence). The CDR3 length is 14 residues. The CDR3 loop reads CAGGRRGANTEAFF. In DNA, the CDR3 is TGTGCCGGGGGCCGGCGGGGGGCTAACACTGAAGCTTTCTTT.

The genes are TRBV2 and TRBJ2-5, with D possibly matching TRBD1 (5 bases). V dropped 2 bases and J dropped 4 bases, with 11 bases sitting between them. Germline CDR1 is SNHLY and CDR2 is FYNNEI. This CDR3 is 14 amino acids long. The DNA for the CDR3 is TGTGCCAGCAGTGAACCCAGGGCTGGAGAGACCCAGTACTTC. Translation gives CASSEPRAGETQYF.

This clone was picked up a small number of times. The gene calls are TRBV19 and TRBJ2-1, with D tentatively TRBD2 (5 bases). The CDR3 has 11 amino acids. CDR1 LNHDA and CDR2 SQIVND come from the germline V gene (reference sequence). Trimming removed 4 bases from V and 10 bases from J, with 8 bases in between. The CDR3 loop reads CASSTRGEQFF. The DNA for the CDR3 is TGTGCCAGTAGTACCAGAGGGGAGCAGTTCTTC. Combining the CDR3 with reference TRBV19 and TRBJ2-1 gives the whole variable domain DGGITQSPKYLFRKEGQNVTLSCEQNLNHDAMYWYRQDPGQGLRLIYYSQIVNDFQKGDIAEGYSVSREKKESFPLTVTSAQKNPTAFYLCASSTRGEQFFGPGTRLTVL.

This chain uses TRBV7-9 with TRBJ1-1; no definite D call. Trimming removed 6 bases at V and 5 bases at J, with 13 bases between. Germline-derived CDR1 and CDR2 are SEHNR and FQNEAQ (reference sequence). This CDR3 comprises 13 residues. CDR3 nucleotide sequence: TGTGCCAGCAGGTCCGTGAGTATTACTGAAGCTTTCTTT. Translating it yields CASRSVSITEAFF.

The V gene is TRBV10-3, the J gene TRBJ2-5; 7 bases agree with TRBD1. Trimming took 2 bases from V and 4 from J; bases not matched to a gene: 4. This CDR3 has 14 amino acids. CDR1 is ENHRY and CDR2 is SYGVKD in the germline V gene. This chain's CDR3 is CAISERGLGETQYF. For the CDR3, the DNA is TGTGCCATCAGTGAGAGGGGGCTGGGAGAGACCCAGTACTTC.

The sample holds a few counts of this clone. The chain joins TRBV28 to TRBJ1-1; TRBD1 might be the D (6 bases). The V gene lost 5 bases and the J gene lost 0 bases, with 10 bases spanning the gap. This CDR3 spans 14 amino acids. Germline CDR1 MDHEN, CDR2 SYDVKM. CDR3 coding DNA: TGTGCCAGCAGTCCGACAGGTATGAACACTGAAGCTTTCTTT. Encoded protein: CASSPTGMNTEAFF.

The chain is built from TRBV5-8 and TRBJ2-5; D gene uncertain. V was shortened by 0 bases and J by 9 bases, with 15 bases between the two germline ends. Germline-derived CDR1 and CDR2 are SGHTS and YDEGEE. This CDR3 is built from 14 residues. The CDR3 nucleotides are TGTGCCAGCAGCTTGGGGTGGGCTCAGGATGCCCAGTACTTC. Translated, it gives CASSLGWAQDAQYF. Using reference TRBV5-8 and TRBJ2-5 for the parts outside the CDR3, the full variable domain is EAGVTQSPTHLIKTRGQQATLRCSPISGHTSVYWYQQALGLGLQFLLWYDEGEERNRGNFPPRFSGRQFPNYSSELNVNALELEDSALYLCASSLGWAQDAQYFGPGTRLLVL.

V gene TRBV7-2 combines with J gene TRBJ1-1, with a possible D match to TRBD1 (6 bases). CDR3 size: 13 residues. The germline V gene encodes CDR1 SGHTA and CDR2 FQGNSA. Trimming stripped 6 bases from V and 4 bases from J, with 12 bases between. The CDR3 sequence is CASRSQGFTEAFF. CDR3 nucleotide sequence: TGTGCCAGCAGGTCGCAGGGGTTCACTGAAGCTTTCTTT.

This clone was seen only a few times. The rearrangement links TRBV10-3 to TRBJ2-7; 9 bases are a match to TRBD1. The V gene's germline CDR1 is ENHRY and CDR2 SYGVKD. This CDR3 has 15 amino acids. V lost 4 bases to trimming and J lost 1 base; unmatched junction nucleotides: 5. The CDR3 region has the DNA TGTGCCATCAGTGGGGGACAGGGAAGTTCCTACGAGCAGTACTTC. Translation gives CAISGGQGSSYEQYF.

The chain couples TRBV9 to TRBJ2-1, with TRBD2 matching over 12 bases. The germline CDR1 and CDR2 sequences are SGDLS and YYNGEE. V dropped 3 bases and J dropped 7; count of bases not matched to a gene: 5. The CDR3 length is 15 residues. CDR3 protein: CASSDLTSGGNEQFF. The CDR3 region has the DNA TGTGCCAGCAGCGATCTGACTAGCGGGGGTAATGAGCAGTTCTTC.

V is TRBV9 and J is TRBJ2-3; 14 bases fit TRBD2. Per germline, CDR1 SGDLS and CDR2 YYNGEE. V lost 6 bases, J lost 5 bases, and 8 bases stayed unmatched. The CDR3 length is 16 residues. The CDR3 loop is CASKRTSGGSGDTQYF. The CDR3 DNA sequence: TGTGCCAGCAAACGGACTAGCGGGGGGAGTGGAGATACGCAGTATTTT.

This clone occurred a few times. The V gene is TRBV28, the J gene TRBJ2-5; no clear D. Trimming left V 1 base short and J 7 bases short, with 13 bases between. Germline CDR1 reads MDHEN; CDR2 reads SYDVKM. The CDR3 covers 14 residues. CDR3 nucleotide sequence: TGTGCCAGCAGTTTATTGGCCGTCAGCGCGACCCAGTACTTC. This gives the protein CASSLLAVSATQYF.

This clone was recorded a few times. The chain recombines TRBV4-1 with TRBJ2-1; D is perhaps TRBD2 (6 bases). The CDR3 has 17 amino acids. Per germline, CDR1 MGHRA and CDR2 YSYEKL. V was clipped by 4 bases and J by 2 bases, with 18 bases between them. Here the CDR3 reads CASSRSSGRVTYNEQFF. For the CDR3, the DNA is TGCGCCAGCAGCCGTTCGTCCGGGAGAGTTACCTACAATGAGCAGTTCTTC.

This clone turned up a few times. The chain combines TRBV6-5 with TRBJ2-1; 8 bases line up with TRBD2. V shed 7 bases and J 8 bases; nucleotides not matched to a gene: 13. Germline V gives CDR1 MNHEY, CDR2 SVGAGI. CDR3 length: 15 amino acids. The chain's CDR3 is CASKDAASGYDEQFF. The CDR3 DNA reads TGTGCCAGCAAGGACGCGGCTAGCGGGTACGATGAGCAGTTCTTC.